These 4 T cell receptor beta chains were all obtained from the same sample, sequenced in a study of cytomegalovirus exposure and HLA in healthy donors. This PCR relied on a set of 60 Vbeta primers and 13 Jbeta primers. Assay used: immunoSEQ multiplex PCR; TCRdb lists only in-frame clones, some missing. Of 110,000 to 150,000 clones in the sample, 65% to 90% were seen once. Sequenced: PBMCs. These receptors came from a female donor in good health and CMV-seronegative.

This clone was recorded only once. The chain has TRBV7-2 and TRBJ1-1, with D possibly being TRBD1 (6 bases). Germline V lookup: CDR1 SGHTA, CDR2 FQGNSA. V lost 5 bases to trimming and J lost 1 base, with 8 bases between them. The CDR3 runs 13 residues. CDR3 DNA sequence: TGTGCCAGCAGCACGGGACAGAACACTGAAGCTTTCTTT. Translating gives CASSTGQNTEAFF.

The count of this clone is one. The genes are TRBV7-9 and TRBJ1-1, with 9 bases matching TRBD1. The CDR3 loop spans 16 amino acids. V lost 5 bases to trimming and J lost 0 bases; unmatched junction nucleotides: 7. The germline CDR1 and CDR2 sequences are SEHNR and FQNEAQ (reference sequence). CDR3 sequence (DNA): TGTGCCAGCAGCGAAAAAACAGGGGGCATGAACACTGAAGCTTTCTTT. Its translation is CASSEKTGGMNTEAFF.

This clone was seen only a few times. The chain joins TRBV6-6 to TRBJ2-1; 9 bases match TRBD2. Per germline, CDR1 MNHNY and CDR2 SVGAGI (reference sequence). V lost 2 bases to trimming and J lost 6 bases; unmatched junction nucleotides: 5. The CDR3 has 15 residues. CDR3 amino acids: CASSYDSGRSNEQFF. The CDR3 coding sequence is TGTGCCAGCAGTTACGATAGCGGGAGAAGCAATGAGCAGTTCTTC.

This clone has just a few counts. The CDR3: CASSPTRIRQPSYEQYF. CDR3 coding DNA: TGTGCCAGCAGTCCAACCCGAATCCGACAGCCCTCCTACGAGCAGTACTTC. The rearrangement joins TRBV28 to TRBJ2-7, with a weak D call TRBD1 (5 bases). Germline CDR1 reads MDHEN; CDR2 reads SYDVKM. Trimming shortened V by 5 bases and J by 0 bases, and 20 bases separated the two germline ends. The CDR3 loop spans 17 amino acids.